Below are 24 T cell receptor beta chains sequenced from a single sample in a study of cytomegalovirus exposure and HLA in healthy donors. The PCR made use of 60 Vbeta and 13 Jbeta primers. Produced via immunoSEQ multiplex PCR; TCRdb's table is partial and in-frame only. This sample has 72,000 or so clones; roughly four fifths occur once, and the top ten carry approximately 7.8%. The specimen sequenced was PBMCs. The receptors were sampled from a woman in her 30s in good health and CMV-seropositive.

The V call is TRBV5-4, the J call TRBJ2-1; D is uncertain. Between the trimmed V and J ends, which lost 2 bases and 1 base, there was a span of 4 bases. CDR1 and CDR2 (germline): SGHNT, YYREEE (reference sequence). This CDR3 contains 13 residues. The CDR3 sequence is CASSFLSYNEQFF. The DNA of the CDR3 is TGTGCCAGCAGCTTTTTATCCTACAATGAGCAGTTCTTC.

This sequence joins TRBV10-3 and TRBJ2-2; D is perhaps TRBD1 (5 bases). Per the germline V gene, CDR1 is ENHRY and CDR2 is SYGVKD. The CDR3 runs 15 residues. Trimming shortened V by 4 bases and J by 2 bases, and 11 bases separated the two germline ends. The chain's CDR3 is CAISVKQANTGELFF. The CDR3, as DNA: TGTGCCATCAGTGTTAAACAGGCAAACACCGGGGAGCTGTTTTTT.

The chain employs TRBV5-1 and TRBJ2-3; 7 nucleotides align to TRBD2. The CDR3 extends over 15 amino acids. Trimming cost V 2 bases and J 1 base; bases outside gene matches: 4. The V gene's germline CDR1 is SGHRS and CDR2 YFSETQ. CDR3 nucleotide sequence: TGCGCCAGCAGCTTTAAGCGGGACGGCACAGATACGCAGTATTTT. This codes for CASSFKRDGTDTQYF.

The table lists this clone with a count of one. For the CDR3, the DNA is TGCGCCAGCAGACCTACGACAGGGCGCACAGATACGCAGTATTTT. It yields the protein CASRPTTGRTDTQYF. J is TRBJ2-3 and V is TRBV5-1; TRBD1 matches 7 bases. CDR3 length: 15 residues. Per the germline V gene, CDR1 is SGHRS and CDR2 is YFSETQ. J lost 1 base, V lost 5 bases, and 7 bases had no gene match.

The CDR3 region is CASSVGTADNEKLFF. The DNA for the CDR3 is TGTGCCAGCAGCGTGGGGACAGCCGATAATGAAAAACTGTTTTTT. The V and J genes are TRBV9 and TRBJ1-4; 7 bases align to TRBD1. The CDR3 is 15 residues long. Germline CDR1 is SGDLS and CDR2 is YYNGEE. Unmatched junction bases numbered 5, after V lost 2 bases and J lost 4 bases. The entire variable domain, with the rest obtained from reference TRBV9 and TRBJ1-4, is as follows: DSGVTQTPKHLITATGQRVTLRCSPRSGDLSVYWYQQSLDQGLQFLIQYYNGEERAKGNILERFSAQQFPDLHSELNLSSLELGDSALYFCASSVGTADNEKLFFGSGTQLSVL.

This clone came up a few times. The chain is built from TRBV5-1 and TRBJ1-3; 8 positions agree with TRBD1. Germline assignment: CDR1 SGHRS and CDR2 YFSETQ. CDR3 length equals 15 residues. V was pared by 0 bases and J by 2 bases, with 1 base of the junction left unmatched. CDR3 coding DNA: TGCGCCAGCAGCTTGGTGGGACAGGCTGGAAACACCATATATTTT. Translation: CASSLVGQAGNTIYF.

This sequence joins TRBV9 and TRBJ2-5; D uncertain. This CDR3 has 16 amino acids. Germline loops: CDR1 SGDLS, CDR2 YYNGEE. Trimming took off 0 bases at V and 3 bases at J, with 15 bases between the two ends. Here the CDR3 DNA reads TGTGCCAGCAGCGTAGAGGCAGGATTAACTGAAGAGACCCAGTACTTC. Protein sequence: CASSVEAGLTEETQYF.

J is TRBJ2-1 and V is TRBV6-5, with 13 bases fitting TRBD2. The trim removed 4 bases at V and 7 bases at J, leaving 4 bases unmatched. The CDR3 is 15 residues long. Germline lookup yields CDR1 MNHEY and CDR2 SVGAGI. This CDR3 reads CASSFGTSGKNEQFF. The CDR3 coding sequence is TGTGCCAGCAGTTTCGGGACTAGCGGGAAAAATGAGCAGTTCTTC.

The chain carries TRBV27 and TRBJ2-3; D unresolved. V was cut by 2 bases and J by 5 bases, with 11 bases left in between. This CDR3 has 14 residues. Germline lookup yields CDR1 MNHEY and CDR2 SMNVEV (reference sequence). CDR3 nucleotide sequence: TGTGCCAGCAGTTTAGGGCTGTCCAGAGATACGCAGTATTTT. This encodes CASSLGLSRDTQYF.

The V call is TRBV19, the J call TRBJ2-5; TRBD2 agrees at 8 bases. The CDR3 runs 13 residues. The trim removed 4 bases at V and 5 bases at J, leaving 3 bases unmatched. The germline gives CDR1 LNHDA, CDR2 SQIVND (reference sequence). The CDR3 sequence: CASSTIAGETQYF. The CDR3 bases are TGTGCCAGTAGTACCATAGCGGGGGAGACCCAGTACTTC.

The V call is TRBV16, the J call TRBJ2-2; D uncertain. Germline CDR1 KGHSY, CDR2 FQNENV. CDR3 length equals 15 residues. Trimming shortened V by 0 bases and J by 0 bases, and 5 bases separated the two germline ends. DNA for the CDR3: TGTGCCAGCAGCCAATCAACTCCGAACACCGGGGAGCTGTTTTTT. It encodes CASSQSTPNTGELFF.

This chain joins TRBV27 and TRBJ2-1; TRBD1 matches 12 bases. Germline assignment: CDR1 MNHEY and CDR2 SMNVEV (reference sequence). The V and J ends lost 4 bases and 6 bases, in that order; junction bases with no gene match: 13. CDR3 length: 18 amino acids. CDR3 protein: CASSSPRGQGARFNEQFF. The CDR3 DNA follows: TGTGCCAGCAGTTCCCCCAGGGGACAGGGGGCGCGCTTCAATGAGCAGTTCTTC.

This chain joins TRBV7-3 and TRBJ2-1, with 9 bases aligning to TRBD2. The germline V gene encodes CDR1 SGHTA and CDR2 FQGTGA. The CDR3 contains 15 residues. The junction had 5 bases not matched to a gene; V was cut back by 6 bases and J by 2 bases. In nucleotides, the CDR3 is TGTGCCAGCAGTATTCTAGCGGGAACCTACAATGAGCAGTTCTTC. It translates to CASSILAGTYNEQFF.

This chain connects TRBV7-9 to TRBJ1-1, with 7 bases that match TRBD1. This CDR3 has 12 residues. Per germline, CDR1 SEHNR and CDR2 FQNEAQ (reference sequence). J lost 8 bases, V lost 3 bases, and 3 bases had no gene match. The chain's CDR3 is CASSFGGQEAFF. CDR3 nucleotides: TGTGCCAGCAGCTTCGGGGGACAGGAAGCTTTCTTT.

The chain is built from TRBV7-8 and TRBJ2-1; D perhaps matches TRBD2 (7 bases). Germline V gives CDR1 SGHVS, CDR2 FQNEAQ. With 1 base removed from V and 10 bases from J, the gap between germline ends came to 17 bases. This CDR3 contains 15 residues. The CDR3 loop reads CASSLGWGGEEEQFF. The CDR3 DNA reads as TGTGCCAGCAGCTTAGGGTGGGGGGGCGAGGAAGAGCAGTTCTTC.

The chain joins TRBV5-1 to TRBJ2-3, with D maybe TRBD2 (5 bases). The CDR3 is 11 amino acids. Germline-derived CDR1 and CDR2 are SGHRS and YFSETQ. V was trimmed by 4 bases and J by 7 bases, leaving 7 bases between them. The DNA of the CDR3 is TGCGCCAGCAGCATCGGGAATACGCAGTATTTT. It codes for CASSIGNTQYF.

The chain uses TRBV28 and TRBJ2-7; 10 bases fit TRBD1. Germline V lookup: CDR1 MDHEN, CDR2 SYDVKM. V lost 3 bases and J lost 3; bases outside the gene matches: 11. CDR3 length: 17 residues. CDR3 in DNA: TGTGCCAGCAGTTTCCCACTCCCCGGGACAGGGGACTACGAGCAGTACTTC. It encodes CASSFPLPGTGDYEQYF.

The chain links TRBV10-3 to TRBJ2-1; maybe TRBD1 (6 bases). V was trimmed by 10 bases and J by 3 bases, leaving 16 bases between them. The germline V gene encodes CDR1 ENHRY and CDR2 SYGVKD. The CDR3 contains 14 residues. CDR3 DNA sequence: TGTGCCAACTCTGCAGGGGCGGGCTACAATGAGCAGTTCTTC. It codes for CANSAGAGYNEQFF.

The genes are TRBV27 and TRBJ2-1; TRBD2 aligns across 13 bases. This CDR3 has 16 amino acids. Per germline, CDR1 MNHEY and CDR2 SMNVEV (reference sequence). After removal of 6 bases from V and 5 bases from J, the junction contained 7 bases not matched to a gene. CDR3 DNA: TGTGCCAGCAGCTTGATCGGACTAGCGGGGGACAATGAGCAGTTCTTC. Translating it yields CASSLIGLAGDNEQFF.

This rearrangement joins TRBV7-8 to TRBJ1-1; no reliable D call. CDR3 length: 14 residues. V lost 1 base to trimming and J lost 1 base, with 7 bases between them. From germline, CDR1 is SGHVS and CDR2 FQNEAQ. As DNA, the CDR3 is TGTGCCAGCAGCTTAGTTTCCCGGAACACTGAAGCTTTCTTT. Protein sequence: CASSLVSRNTEAFF. The full variable domain, with the rest looked up from reference TRBV7-8 and TRBJ1-1, is GAGVSQSPRYKVAKRGQDVALRCDPISGHVSLFWYQQALGQGPEFLTYFQNEAQLDKSGLPSDRFFAERPEGSVSTLKIQRTQQEDSAVYLCASSLVSRNTEAFFGQGTRLTVV.

V and J are TRBV14 and TRBJ2-1; 12 bases align to TRBD2. CDR3 size: 19 residues. The V segment lost 4 bases and the J segment 3 bases; nucleotides outside the gene matches: 13. Germline-derived CDR1 and CDR2 are SGHDN and FVKESK. The CDR3, as DNA: TGTGCCAGCAGCCGATCGGTCACAAGGACTAGCGGGATCTACAATGAGCAGTTCTTC. Translating it yields CASSRSVTRTSGIYNEQFF.

The V gene is TRBV4-3, the J gene TRBJ2-7; 9 positions agree with TRBD1. Germline V gives CDR1 LGHNA, CDR2 YSLEER. V trimming: 1 base; J trimming: 4 bases; junction bases outside the gene matches: 5. The CDR3 totals 15 residues. CDR3 nucleotide sequence: TGCGCCAGCAGCCAAGTGAGGACAGGGGCATACGAGCAGTACTTC. Residues: CASSQVRTGAYEQYF.

The chain links TRBV15 to TRBJ1-2; the D is unclear. The CDR3 runs to 14 residues. The germline CDR1 and CDR2 sequences are LNHNV and YYDKDF (reference sequence). The V end lost 5 bases, the J end lost 4 bases, and 14 bases lay between the germline ends. CDR3: CATSPDTGPYGYTF. CDR3 nucleotide sequence: TGTGCCACCAGCCCCGACACTGGGCCCTATGGCTACACCTTC.

The gene calls are TRBV13 and TRBJ2-1; 11 bases fit TRBD1. CDR3 length equals 17 residues. The J segment lost 2 bases and the V segment lost 0 bases, leaving 3 bases of the junction unmatched. Per germline, CDR1 PRHDT and CDR2 FYEKMQ (reference sequence). The CDR3 DNA reads TGTGCCAGCAGCTTAGGGATGGGACAGGGGGCCTACAATGAGCAGTTCTTC. Translating it yields CASSLGMGQGAYNEQFF. Looking up the rest from reference TRBV13 and TRBJ2-1 gives the full variable domain: AAGVIQSPRHLIKEKRETATLKCYPIPRHDTVYWYQQGPGQDPQFLISFYEKMQSDKGSIPDRFSAQQFSDYHSELNMSSLELGDSALYFCASSLGMGQGAYNEQFFGPGTRLTVL.